This T cell receptor beta chain was retrieved from a study of cytomegalovirus exposure and HLA in healthy donors. The wider study: Of around 400 genotyped donors, 81% grouped in the Caucasian-associated ancestry cluster. Whole-study results and caveats: Later analysis identified a missense DCLRE1C variant that was linked to TCR beta V- and J-gene trimming.

A word on this clone: Antigen: not known.

This CDR3 comprises 15 residues. The germline V gene encodes CDR1 SGDLS and CDR2 YYNGEE. V lost 3 bases and J 4 bases, leaving 14 bases between the germline ends. The PCR ran on 60 Vbeta and 13 Jbeta primers. Per the study methods: Among the unique TCR beta chains that a later analysis counted, about 86 million in all, about 12 million were shared. The repertoire was sequenced with immunoSEQ multiplex PCR; TCRdb's copy has only in-frame clones and lacks some. The V and J calls and clone size are taken from that table; D and trimming were inferred from the DNA. The profile covers roughly 160,000 clones, with 75% appearing a single time and about 8% taken by the ten largest. Healthy bone marrow donors made up the donor group.

This TCR was recovered from a woman between 35 and 50 years old in good health and CMV-seropositive. The sample comprised PBMCs. The rearrangement links TRBV9 to TRBJ1-3; weak D call: TRBD1 (6 bases). The CDR3 DNA is TGTGCCAGCAGCGCGGACAGTTCGTCCGGAAACACCATATATTTT. Translation: CASSADSSSGNTIYF.